Below, 11 T cell receptor beta chains from the same sample are listed, as sequenced in a study of blood T cell repertoires in COVID-19. The assay was immunoSEQ multiplex PCR, and TCRdb's table has in-frame clones only and misses some. The repertoire holds approximately 200,000 clones, with around 86% as singletons. The sequenced sample consisted of PBMCs or T cells enriched from blood (not recorded which). The receptors were sampled from a woman aged 25 to 39 who had recovered from COVID-19.

The chain recombines TRBV10-3 with TRBJ2-1; 9 nucleotides match TRBD2. V lost 4 bases, J lost 4 bases, and 17 bases stayed unmatched. The germline V gene has CDR1 ENHRY and CDR2 SYGVKD. This CDR3 is 19 amino acids long. The CDR3 sequence: CAISGPGLLRTSEYNEQFF. CDR3 sequence (DNA): TGTGCCATCAGTGGACCAGGGTTACTACGGACTAGCGAGTACAATGAGCAGTTCTTC.

The rearrangement uses TRBV28 and TRBJ2-1; tentative D call: TRBD2 (6 bases). This CDR3 region has 14 residues. The germline gives CDR1 MDHEN, CDR2 SYDVKM. The V end was cut by 4 bases, the J end by 4 bases, with 11 bases between. The CDR3 DNA reads as TGTGCCAGCAGTTCCCTGGAGGGATACAATGAGCAGTTCTTC. Translating it yields CASSSLEGYNEQFF.

This clone is a singleton in its sample. The chain uses TRBV27 and TRBJ2-7; 9 nucleotides line up with TRBD1. The V segment lost 6 bases and the J segment 3 bases; nucleotides outside the gene matches: 12. The CDR3 extends over 16 amino acids. Germline-derived CDR1 and CDR2 are MNHEY and SMNVEV (reference sequence). CDR3 sequence reads: CASSPRGTGFIYEQYF. For the CDR3, the DNA is TGTGCCAGCAGCCCGCGGGGGACAGGGTTTATCTACGAGCAGTACTTC.

The rearrangement uses TRBV5-4 and TRBJ1-1; tentatively, D is TRBD1 (5 bases). Between the trimmed V and J ends, which lost 0 bases and 4 bases, there was a span of 13 bases. Germline V lookup: CDR1 SGHNT, CDR2 YYREEE (reference sequence). This CDR3 has 15 residues. The CDR3 loop is CASSLAGTRTTEAFF. As DNA, the CDR3 is TGTGCCAGCAGCTTGGCAGGGACTAGAACCACTGAAGCTTTCTTT.

V usage is TRBV3-1 (or the pseudogene TRBV3-2) and J usage is TRBJ1-2, with D hard to call. This CDR3 comprises 12 residues. V was trimmed by 4 bases and J by 8 bases, leaving 11 bases between them. CDR1 LGHDT and CDR2 YNNKEL come from the germline V gene (reference sequence). CDR3 sequence reads: CASSLPGLGYTF. CDR3 in DNA: TGTGCCAGCAGCCTTCCCGGACTCGGCTACACCTTC.

This clone was observed once. J is TRBJ1-4 and V is TRBV5-1, with TRBD1 matching over 7 bases. The CDR3 sequence is 15 residues long. Germline V gene lookup returns CDR1 SGHRS and CDR2 YFSETQ. The V and J ends lost 0 bases and 2 bases, in that order; junction bases with no gene match: 1. CDR3 residues: CASSLAQGTNEKLFF. Here the CDR3 DNA reads TGCGCCAGCAGCTTGGCACAGGGGACTAATGAAAAACTGTTTTTT.

The gene calls are TRBV19 and TRBJ2-5; 8 nucleotides line up with TRBD1. Trimming took 6 bases from V and 4 from J; bases not matched to a gene: 10. CDR3 length: 15 amino acids. CDR1 and CDR2 (germline): LNHDA, SQIVND (reference sequence). The CDR3 loop reads CASSLNTGGGETQYF. The CDR3 coding sequence is TGTGCCAGTAGCCTAAATACAGGGGGAGGAGAGACCCAGTACTTC.

The chain combines TRBV25-1 with TRBJ2-5; D gene ambiguous. The V gene lost 3 bases and the J gene lost 1 base, with 12 bases spanning the gap. Germline V gene sequence: CDR1 MGHDK, CDR2 SYGVNS. CDR3 length equals 15 residues. CDR3 coding DNA: TGTGCCAGCAGTGATTCCAGGCCCCCCCAAGAGACCCAGTACTTC. It translates to CASSDSRPPQETQYF.

This chain connects TRBV5-6 to TRBJ1-2; 10 bases are a match to TRBD1. The germline gives CDR1 SGHDT, CDR2 YYEEEE. Trimming removed 0 bases from V and 11 bases from J; junction bases left unmatched: 7. The length of the CDR3 is 14 residues. The DNA for the CDR3 is TGTGCCAGCAGCTTGGCCGGGACAGGGGAGGAATACACCTTC. Translated, it gives CASSLAGTGEEYTF.

The rearrangement joins TRBV7-2 to TRBJ2-5; 7 nucleotides line up with TRBD1. Germline-derived CDR1 and CDR2 are SGHTA and FQGNSA. The trim removed 5 bases at V and 2 bases at J, leaving 5 bases unmatched. CDR3 length: 14 amino acids. Here the CDR3 reads CASSKTGAQETQYF. The CDR3 DNA follows: TGTGCCAGCAGCAAAACAGGGGCACAAGAGACCCAGTACTTC.

This clone has a single count. The chain recombines TRBV2 with TRBJ2-1; 10 bases map to TRBD1. The CDR3 totals 16 residues. V shed 6 bases and J 2 bases; nucleotides not matched to a gene: 7. Germline values: CDR1 SNHLY, CDR2 FYNNEI. CDR3 nucleotide sequence: TGTGCCAGCAGCTACGGACAGGGGGTTACCTACAATGAGCAGTTCTTC. Amino acid sequence: CASSYGQGVTYNEQFF.